These T cell receptor beta chains were read from a single sample in a study of control samples from healthy donors and cancer patients. TCRdb's copy holds only in-frame clones and misses some; the assay was immunoSEQ multiplex PCR. This sample carries 150,000 to 200,000 clones, just over 90% of them seen once, and the ten largest clones take 1.4%. Sequencing was performed on blood. Source of these receptors: a man aged 25-40 years in good health. The CDR3 runs from the conserved cysteine through the conserved F or W.

v_gene: TRBV2
j_gene: TRBJ2-5
CDR3aa: CASKVGETQYF

v_gene: TRBV5-1
j_gene: TRBJ2-7
CDR3aa: CASSPGTSSYEQYF

v_gene: TRBV27
j_gene: TRBJ2-4
CDR3aa: CASSFSGLAKNIQYF

v_gene: TRBV6-5
j_gene: TRBJ2-7
CDR3aa: CASSTATSPTYEQYF

v_gene: TRBV2
j_gene: TRBJ2-1
CDR3aa: CASSLLRNEQFF

v_gene: TRBV2
j_gene: TRBJ2-7
CDR3aa: CASKSSGLLYEQYF

v_gene: TRBV5-1
j_gene: TRBJ2-1
CDR3aa: CASSHRYFDNEQFF

v_gene: TRBV2
j_gene: TRBJ2-3
CDR3aa: CASSGVDTQYF

v_gene: TRBV2
j_gene: TRBJ2-2
CDR3aa: CASSEGLAGRFRDTGELFF

v_gene: TRBV5-1
j_gene: TRBJ2-7
CDR3aa: CASSLQGENEQYF

v_gene: TRBV3-1/TRBV3-2
j_gene: TRBJ2-7
CDR3aa: CASSQGTTAYEQYF

v_gene: TRBV7-2
j_gene: TRBJ2-3
CDR3aa: CASSLGALAGRGTDTQYF

v_gene: TRBV19
j_gene: TRBJ2-5
CDR3aa: CASSRLRSGRQETQYF

v_gene: TRBV4-3
j_gene: TRBJ1-1
CDR3aa: CASSQDEQGNTEAFF

v_gene: TRBV9
j_gene: TRBJ2-3
CDR3aa: CASSVAGVTDTQYF

v_gene: TRBV6-5
j_gene: TRBJ1-3
CDR3aa: CATNPGGNTIYF

v_gene: TRBV4-3
j_gene: TRBJ1-1
CDR3aa: CASSQTTGAGTEAFF

v_gene: TRBV7-9
j_gene: TRBJ2-3
CDR3aa: CAIKGDVSHTDTQYF

v_gene: TRBV2
j_gene: TRBJ1-1
CDR3aa: CASSDLGGLNTEAFF

v_gene: TRBV30
j_gene: TRBJ2-5
CDR3aa: CAWRTPGLAGGETQYF

v_gene: TRBV11-2
j_gene: TRBJ2-1
CDR3aa: CASSFTRWDEQFF

v_gene: TRBV12-5
j_gene: TRBJ2-1
CDR3aa: CASRYSGLANNEQFF

v_gene: TRBV28
j_gene: TRBJ2-3
CDR3aa: CASTLGGSADTQYF

v_gene: TRBV7-8
j_gene: TRBJ2-4
CDR3aa: CASSRDRPGAKNIQYF

v_gene: TRBV18
j_gene: TRBJ1-5
CDR3aa: CASSQQGYGQPQHF

v_gene: TRBV5-1
j_gene: TRBJ2-1
CDR3aa: CASSWGSGRNNEQFF

v_gene: TRBV4-1
j_gene: TRBJ1-2
CDR3aa: CASSQDEGRVYGYTF

v_gene: TRBV5-1
j_gene: TRBJ1-1
CDR3aa: CASSLVRVGETEAFF

v_gene: TRBV6-2/TRBV6-3
j_gene: TRBJ1-1
CDR3aa: CASSPWPGGQNTEAFF

v_gene: TRBV18
j_gene: TRBJ1-4
CDR3aa: CASSQDNGEKLFF

v_gene: TRBV11-2
j_gene: TRBJ2-1
CDR3aa: CASSLDYNSYNEQFF

v_gene: TRBV2
j_gene: TRBJ1-3
CDR3aa: CASRRTGSISQGSGNTIYF

v_gene: TRBV3-1/TRBV3-2
j_gene: TRBJ2-7
CDR3aa: CASSHGDGPYEQYF

v_gene: TRBV11-2
j_gene: TRBJ2-3
CDR3aa: CASSLGGKRASTDTQYF

v_gene: TRBV30
j_gene: TRBJ1-2
CDR3aa: CAWIGSRSYGYTF

v_gene: TRBV2
j_gene: TRBJ1-2
CDR3aa: CASSEGTYGYTF

v_gene: TRBV11-2
j_gene: TRBJ2-3
CDR3aa: CASSQVQYF